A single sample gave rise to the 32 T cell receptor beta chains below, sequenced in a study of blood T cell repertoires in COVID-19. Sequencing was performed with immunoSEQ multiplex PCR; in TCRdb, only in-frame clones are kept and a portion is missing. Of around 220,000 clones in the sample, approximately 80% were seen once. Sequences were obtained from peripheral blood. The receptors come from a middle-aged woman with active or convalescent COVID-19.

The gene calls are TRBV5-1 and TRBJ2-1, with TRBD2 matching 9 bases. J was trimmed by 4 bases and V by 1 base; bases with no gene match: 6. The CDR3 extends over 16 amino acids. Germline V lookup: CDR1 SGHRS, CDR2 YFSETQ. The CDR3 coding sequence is TGCGCCAGCAGCTTGCTCATCAGCGGGGGGTACAATGAGCAGTTCTTC. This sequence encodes CASSLLISGGYNEQFF.

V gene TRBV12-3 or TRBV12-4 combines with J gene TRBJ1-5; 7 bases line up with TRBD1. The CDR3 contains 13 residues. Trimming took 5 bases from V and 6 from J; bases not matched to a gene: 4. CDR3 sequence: CASSQGGPQPQHF. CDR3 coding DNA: TGTGCCAGCAGTCAAGGGGGCCCTCAGCCCCAGCATTTT.

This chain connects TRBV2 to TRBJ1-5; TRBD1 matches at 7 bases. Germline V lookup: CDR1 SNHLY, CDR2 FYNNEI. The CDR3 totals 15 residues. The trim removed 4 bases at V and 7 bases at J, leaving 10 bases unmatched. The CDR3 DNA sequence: TGTGCCAGCAGTGCCCTGAGGGGGCAAGGACAGCCCCAGCATTTT. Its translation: CASSALRGQGQPQHF.

The CDR3 sequence is CASSSGPSNEKLFF. As DNA, the CDR3 is TGCGCCAGCAGCTCAGGGCCTTCTAATGAAAAACTGTTTTTT. The chain recombines TRBV5-1 with TRBJ1-4, with D tentatively TRBD1 (5 bases). The germline V gene encodes CDR1 SGHRS and CDR2 YFSETQ. This CDR3 is built from 14 residues. Trimming took off 3 bases at V and 3 bases at J, with 9 bases between the two ends.

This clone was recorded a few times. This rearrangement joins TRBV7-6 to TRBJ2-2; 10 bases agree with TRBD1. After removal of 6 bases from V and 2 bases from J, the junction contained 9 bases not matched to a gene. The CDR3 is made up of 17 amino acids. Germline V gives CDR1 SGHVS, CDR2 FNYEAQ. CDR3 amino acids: CASRHTGTGVNTGELFF. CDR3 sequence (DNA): TGTGCCAGCAGACACACCGGGACAGGGGTTAACACCGGGGAGCTGTTTTTT.

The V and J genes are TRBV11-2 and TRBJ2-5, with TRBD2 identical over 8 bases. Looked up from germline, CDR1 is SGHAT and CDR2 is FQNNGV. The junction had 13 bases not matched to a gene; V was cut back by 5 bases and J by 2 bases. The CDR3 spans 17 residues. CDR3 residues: CASSPRAAGGSQETQYF. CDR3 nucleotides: TGTGCCAGCAGCCCTAGGGCCGCGGGGGGTTCTCAAGAGACCCAGTACTTC. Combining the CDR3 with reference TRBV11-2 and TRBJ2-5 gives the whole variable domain EAGVAQSPRYKIIEKRQSVAFWCNPISGHATLYWYQQILGQGPKLLIQFQNNGVVDDSQLPKDRFSAERLKGVDSTLKIQPAKLEDSAVYLCASSPRAAGGSQETQYFGPGTRLLVL.

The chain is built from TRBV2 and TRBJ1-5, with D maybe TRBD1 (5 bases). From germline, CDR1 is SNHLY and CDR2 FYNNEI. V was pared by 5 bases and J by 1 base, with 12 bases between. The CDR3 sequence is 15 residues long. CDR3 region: CASSWGLGSNQPQHF. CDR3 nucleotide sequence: TGTGCCAGCAGTTGGGGCCTGGGGAGCAATCAGCCCCAGCATTTT.

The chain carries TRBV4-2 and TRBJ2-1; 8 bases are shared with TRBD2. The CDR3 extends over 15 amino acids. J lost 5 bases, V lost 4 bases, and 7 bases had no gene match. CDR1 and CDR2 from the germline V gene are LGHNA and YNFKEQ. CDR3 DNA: TGTGCCAGCAGCCTGAGTAGCGGGACCCACAATGAGCAGTTCTTC. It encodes CASSLSSGTHNEQFF.

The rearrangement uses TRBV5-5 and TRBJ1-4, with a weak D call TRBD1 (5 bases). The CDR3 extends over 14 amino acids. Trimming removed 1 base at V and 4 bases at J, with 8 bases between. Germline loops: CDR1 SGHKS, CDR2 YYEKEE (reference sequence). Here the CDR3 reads CASSLTGDNEKLFF. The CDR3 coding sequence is TGTGCCAGCAGCTTGACAGGAGATAATGAAAAACTGTTTTTT.

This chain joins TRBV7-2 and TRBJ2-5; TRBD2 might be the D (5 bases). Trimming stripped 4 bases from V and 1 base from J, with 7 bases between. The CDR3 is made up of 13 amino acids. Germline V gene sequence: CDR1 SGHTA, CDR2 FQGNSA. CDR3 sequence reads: CASSSGLQETQYF. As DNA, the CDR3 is TGTGCCAGCAGCTCCGGACTCCAAGAGACCCAGTACTTC.

For the CDR3, the DNA is TGTGCCTGGGGGGAAAGGGGGAATGAGCAGTTCTTC. It is translated as CAWGERGNEQFF. The chain uses TRBV30 and TRBJ2-1, with D perhaps matching TRBD1 (6 bases). Trimming cost V 5 bases and J 7 bases, with 12 bases left between them. The CDR3 contains 12 residues. Germline V CDR1 and CDR2: GTSNPN, SVGIG (reference sequence).

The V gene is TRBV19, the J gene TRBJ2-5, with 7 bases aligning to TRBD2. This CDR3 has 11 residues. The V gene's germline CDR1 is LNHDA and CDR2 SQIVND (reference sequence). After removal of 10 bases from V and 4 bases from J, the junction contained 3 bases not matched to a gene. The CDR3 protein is CAISSGETQYF. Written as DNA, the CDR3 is TGTGCCATCTCTAGCGGAGAGACCCAGTACTTC.

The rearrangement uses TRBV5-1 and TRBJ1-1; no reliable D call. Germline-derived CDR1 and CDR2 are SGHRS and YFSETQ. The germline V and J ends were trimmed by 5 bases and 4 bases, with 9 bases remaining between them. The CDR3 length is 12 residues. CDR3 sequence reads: CASREGSTEAFF. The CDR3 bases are TGCGCCAGCAGGGAGGGAAGCACTGAAGCTTTCTTT.

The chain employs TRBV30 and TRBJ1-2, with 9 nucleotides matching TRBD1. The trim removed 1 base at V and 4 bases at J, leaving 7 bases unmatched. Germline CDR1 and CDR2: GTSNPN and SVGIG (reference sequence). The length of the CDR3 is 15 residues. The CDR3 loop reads CAWSEGTGFTYGYTF. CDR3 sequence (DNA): TGTGCCTGGAGTGAAGGGACAGGGTTCACCTATGGCTACACCTTC.

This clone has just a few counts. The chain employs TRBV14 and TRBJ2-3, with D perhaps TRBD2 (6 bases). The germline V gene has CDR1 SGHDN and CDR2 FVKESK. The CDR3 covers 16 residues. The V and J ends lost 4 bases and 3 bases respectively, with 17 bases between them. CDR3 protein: CASSLLGGLRTDTQYF. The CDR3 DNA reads TGTGCCAGCAGCCTCCTGGGGGGACTCCGAACAGATACGCAGTATTTT.

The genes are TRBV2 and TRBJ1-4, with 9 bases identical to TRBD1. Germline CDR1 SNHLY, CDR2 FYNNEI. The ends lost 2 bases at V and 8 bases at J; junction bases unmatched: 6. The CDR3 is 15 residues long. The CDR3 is CASSEPGQGLEKLFF. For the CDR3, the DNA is TGTGCCAGCAGTGAACCGGGACAGGGTTTGGAAAAACTGTTTTTT.

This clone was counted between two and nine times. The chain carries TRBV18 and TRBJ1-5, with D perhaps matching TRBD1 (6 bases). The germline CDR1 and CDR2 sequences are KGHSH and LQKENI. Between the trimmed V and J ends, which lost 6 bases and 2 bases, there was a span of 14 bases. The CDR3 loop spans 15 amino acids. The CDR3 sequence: CASSPGSGGNQPQHF. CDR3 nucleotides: TGTGCCAGCTCTCCCGGTTCAGGGGGCAATCAGCCCCAGCATTTT.

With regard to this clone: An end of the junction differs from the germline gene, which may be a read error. The CDR3 loop reads CASSLVGQRGQNSGELFF. As DNA, the CDR3 is TGTGCCAGCAGCTTAGTTGGGCAGCGGGGGCAGAACTCCGGGGAGCTGTTTTTT. The chain has TRBV7-9 and TRBJ2-2; the match to TRBD2 covers 8 bases. CDR1 is SEHNR, CDR2 FQNEAQ, per germline (reference sequence). CDR3 size: 18 residues.

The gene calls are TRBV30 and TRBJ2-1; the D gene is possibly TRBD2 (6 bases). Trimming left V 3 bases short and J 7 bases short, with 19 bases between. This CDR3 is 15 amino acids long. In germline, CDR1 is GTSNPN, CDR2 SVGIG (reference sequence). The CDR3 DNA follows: TGTGCCTGGAGGATGACTAGTTGGATTATGAATGAGCAGTTCTTC. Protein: CAWRMTSWIMNEQFF.

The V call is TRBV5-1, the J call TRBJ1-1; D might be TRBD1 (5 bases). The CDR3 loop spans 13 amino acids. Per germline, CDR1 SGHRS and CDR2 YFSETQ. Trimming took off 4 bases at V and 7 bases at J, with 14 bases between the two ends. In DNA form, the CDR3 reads TGCGCCAGCAGCGAAGGGGTAACAGGTGAAGCTTTCTTT. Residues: CASSEGVTGEAFF.

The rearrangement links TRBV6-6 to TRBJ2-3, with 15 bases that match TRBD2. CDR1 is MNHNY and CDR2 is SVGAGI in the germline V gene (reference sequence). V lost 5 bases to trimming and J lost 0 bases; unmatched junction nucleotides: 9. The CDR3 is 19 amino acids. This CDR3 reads CASSPGTSGGISSTDTQYF. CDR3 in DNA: TGTGCCAGCAGTCCCGGGACTAGCGGGGGGATTTCTAGCACAGATACGCAGTATTTT.

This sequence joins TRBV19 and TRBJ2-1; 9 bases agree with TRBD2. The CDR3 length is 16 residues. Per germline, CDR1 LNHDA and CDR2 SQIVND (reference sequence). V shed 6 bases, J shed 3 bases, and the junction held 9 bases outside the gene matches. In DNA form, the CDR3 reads TGTGCCAGTAGCCAACATTCGCGGGGGGGCTACAATGAGCAGTTCTTC. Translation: CASSQHSRGGYNEQFF. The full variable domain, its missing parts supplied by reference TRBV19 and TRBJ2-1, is DGGITQSPKYLFRKEGQNVTLSCEQNLNHDAMYWYRQDPGQGLRLIYYSQIVNDFQKGDIAEGYSVSREKKESFPLTVTSAQKNPTAFYLCASSQHSRGGYNEQFFGPGTRLTVL.

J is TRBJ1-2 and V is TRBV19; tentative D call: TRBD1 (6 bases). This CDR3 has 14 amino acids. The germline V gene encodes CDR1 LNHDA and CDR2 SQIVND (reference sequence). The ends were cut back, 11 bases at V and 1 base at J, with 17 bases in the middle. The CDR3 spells CALGPRGSNYGYTF. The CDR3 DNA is TGTGCCCTTGGTCCCAGGGGAAGTAACTATGGCTACACCTTC.

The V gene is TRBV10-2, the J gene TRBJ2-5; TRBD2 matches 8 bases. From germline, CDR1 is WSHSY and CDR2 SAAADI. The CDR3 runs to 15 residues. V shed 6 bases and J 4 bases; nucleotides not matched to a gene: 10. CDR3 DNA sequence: TGCGCCAGCAGGAAGGGAAACGGGGGGGCAGAGACCCAGTACTTC. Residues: CASRKGNGGAETQYF.

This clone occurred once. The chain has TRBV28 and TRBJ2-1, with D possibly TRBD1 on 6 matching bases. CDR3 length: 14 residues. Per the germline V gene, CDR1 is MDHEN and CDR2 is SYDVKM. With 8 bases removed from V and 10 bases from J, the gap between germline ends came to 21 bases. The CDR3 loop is CASGEGQPTLEQFF. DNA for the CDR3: TGTGCCAGCGGGGAAGGACAGCCGACTCTCGAGCAGTTCTTC.

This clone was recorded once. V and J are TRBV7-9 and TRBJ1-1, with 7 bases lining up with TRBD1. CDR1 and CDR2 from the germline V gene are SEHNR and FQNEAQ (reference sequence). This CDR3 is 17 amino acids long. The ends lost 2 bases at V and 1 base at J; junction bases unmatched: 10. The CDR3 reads CASSLKGAGVRNTEAFF. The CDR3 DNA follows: TGTGCCAGCAGCTTAAAGGGGGCGGGCGTACGGAACACTGAAGCTTTCTTT. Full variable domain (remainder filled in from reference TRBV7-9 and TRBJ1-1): DTGVSQNPRHKITKRGQNVTFRCDPISEHNRLYWYRQTLGQGPEFLTYFQNEAQLEKSRLLSDRFSAERPKGSFSTLEIQRTEQGDSAMYLCASSLKGAGVRNTEAFFGQGTRLTVV.

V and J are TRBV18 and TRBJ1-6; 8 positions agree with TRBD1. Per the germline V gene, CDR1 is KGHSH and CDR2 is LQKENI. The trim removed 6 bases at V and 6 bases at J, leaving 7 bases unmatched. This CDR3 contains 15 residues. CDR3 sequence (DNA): TGTGCCAGCTCCCCTCCGGGGACAGGTAATTCACCCCTCCACTTT. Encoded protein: CASSPPGTGNSPLHF.

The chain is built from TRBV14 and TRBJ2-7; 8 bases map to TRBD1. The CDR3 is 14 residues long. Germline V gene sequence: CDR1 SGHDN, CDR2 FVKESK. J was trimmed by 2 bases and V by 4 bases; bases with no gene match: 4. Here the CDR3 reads CASSRGTGPYEQYV. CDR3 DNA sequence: TGTGCCAGCAGCCGAGGGACAGGACCCTACGAGCAGTACGTC.

CDR3 sequence reads: CASSLSPGEKLFF. The CDR3 nucleotides are TGTGCCAGCAGCTTGAGCCCGGGAGAAAAACTGTTTTTT. The chain uses TRBV5-4 and TRBJ1-4; D gene ambiguous. Germline CDR1 and CDR2: SGHNT and YYREEE (reference sequence). Trimming removed 1 base from V and 8 bases from J, with 9 bases in between. The CDR3 consists of 13 residues.

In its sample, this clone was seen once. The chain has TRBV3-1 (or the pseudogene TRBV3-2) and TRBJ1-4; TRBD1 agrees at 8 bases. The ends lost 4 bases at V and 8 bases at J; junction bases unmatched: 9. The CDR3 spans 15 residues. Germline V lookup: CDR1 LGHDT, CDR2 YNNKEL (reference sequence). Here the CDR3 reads CASSLRRQGWEKLFF. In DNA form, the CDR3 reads TGTGCCAGCAGCCTCCGACGACAGGGGTGGGAAAAACTGTTTTTT.

DNA for the CDR3: TGTGCCAGCAGTTACCGGAGGGGTTCCATCTATGGCTACACCTTC. It specifies CASSYRRGSIYGYTF. The chain recombines TRBV6-5 with TRBJ1-2; a possible D gene is TRBD1 (5 bases). Germline V gives CDR1 MNHEY, CDR2 SVGAGI. This CDR3 contains 15 residues. Trimming cost V 2 bases and J 4 bases, with 14 bases left between them.

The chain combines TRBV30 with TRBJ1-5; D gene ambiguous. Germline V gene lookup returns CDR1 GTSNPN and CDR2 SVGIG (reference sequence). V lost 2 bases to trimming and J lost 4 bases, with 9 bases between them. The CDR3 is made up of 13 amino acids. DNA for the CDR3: TGTGCCTGGAGTATGCAGGTGAATCAGCCCCAGCATTTT. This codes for CAWSMQVNQPQHF.